The source of this T cell receptor (beta chain) is a study of T cells in Graves' hyperthyroidism and ophthalmopathy. Regarding the study as a whole: Blood also contained most expanded thyroid clonotypes above 0.001.

The study excluded patients with uncontrolled infection, other autoimmune disease, pregnancy or lactation. Germline CDR1 SGHDN, CDR2 FVKESK. This CDR3 has 14 amino acids. Regions amplified from RNA transcripts were the TCR beta CDR3 regions. HTBI primers were used for first-round RT-PCR of the TCR CDR3. TCRdb ran MiXCR on the multiplex PCR reads and lists one entry per CDR3 protein. The sample contains 450,000 to 700,000 distinct CDR3 sequences, 40% to 55% of which appear only once. About this clonotype: Its target is not known. At one end, the junction sequence differs from germline, possibly due to a read error.

The chain employs TRBV14 and TRBJ1-2, with no clear D. The TCR comes from an adult woman with Graves' disease, either hyperthyroidism or ophthalmopathy (not recorded which). The sequencing sample was made of peripheral blood or thyroid tissue (not recorded which). The CDR3: CASSPPRQIYGHTF. The DNA of the CDR3 is TGTGCCAGCTCACCACCGCGGCAGATCTATGGCCACACCTTC.